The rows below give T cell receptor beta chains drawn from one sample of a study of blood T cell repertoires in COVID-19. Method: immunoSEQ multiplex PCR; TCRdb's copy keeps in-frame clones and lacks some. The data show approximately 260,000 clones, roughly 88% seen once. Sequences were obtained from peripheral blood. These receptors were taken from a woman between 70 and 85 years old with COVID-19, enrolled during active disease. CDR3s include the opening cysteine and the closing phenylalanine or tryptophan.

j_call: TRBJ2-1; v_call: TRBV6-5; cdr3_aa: CASSYGTSGRVRQFF
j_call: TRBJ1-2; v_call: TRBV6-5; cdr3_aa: CASTGGYGYTF
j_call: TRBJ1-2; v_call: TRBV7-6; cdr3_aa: CASSLEAGGGYTF
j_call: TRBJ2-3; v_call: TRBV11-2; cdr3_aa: CASSLGAPAQTDTQYF
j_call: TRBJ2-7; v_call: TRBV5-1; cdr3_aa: CASRTSGTYEQYF
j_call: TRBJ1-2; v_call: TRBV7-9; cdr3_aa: CATGQGNYGYTF
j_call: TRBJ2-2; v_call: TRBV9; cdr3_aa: CASSVVRLAEVGGELFF
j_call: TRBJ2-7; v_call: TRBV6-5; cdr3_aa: CASKGLAGTHEQYF
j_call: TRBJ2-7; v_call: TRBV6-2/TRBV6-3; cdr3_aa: CASSYLSSYEQYF
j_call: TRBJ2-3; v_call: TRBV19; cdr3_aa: CASSPPSPLTDTQYF
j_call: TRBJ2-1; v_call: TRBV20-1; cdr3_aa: CSARAWHEQFF
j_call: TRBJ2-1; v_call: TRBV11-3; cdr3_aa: CASSLVAGKFF
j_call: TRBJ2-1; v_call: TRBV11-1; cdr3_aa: CASSLYRGSSYNEQFF
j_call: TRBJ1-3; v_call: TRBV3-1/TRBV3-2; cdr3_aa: CASSQESNSGNTIYF
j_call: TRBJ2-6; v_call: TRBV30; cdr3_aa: CAWTGRSTGPSGANVLTF
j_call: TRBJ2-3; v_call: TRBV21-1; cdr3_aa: CASSGSGTSGRAFSTQYF
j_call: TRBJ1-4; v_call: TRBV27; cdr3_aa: CASSLFTPGPGGEKLFF
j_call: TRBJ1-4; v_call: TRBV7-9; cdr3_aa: CASSFYDSQGEKLFF
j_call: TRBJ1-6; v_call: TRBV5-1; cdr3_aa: CASSFDRGVSPLHF
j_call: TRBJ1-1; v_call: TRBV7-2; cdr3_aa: CASSPGQGSTEAFF
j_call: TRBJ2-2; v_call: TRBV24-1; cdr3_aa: CATSDSGLASNTGELFF
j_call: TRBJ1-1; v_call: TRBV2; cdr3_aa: CASSGYMNTEAFF
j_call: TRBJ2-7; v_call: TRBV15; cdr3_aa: CATSRETGDYEQYF
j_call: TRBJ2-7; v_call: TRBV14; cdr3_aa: CASSPGSGSREQYF
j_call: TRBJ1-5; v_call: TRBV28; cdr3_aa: CASSQEGGQPQHF
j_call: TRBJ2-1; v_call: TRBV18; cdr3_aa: CASSLDRVRNEQFF
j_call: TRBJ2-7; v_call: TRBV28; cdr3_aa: CASSLLAYEQYF
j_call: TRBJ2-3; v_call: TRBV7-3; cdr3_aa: CASSLSGVSTDTQYF